These T cell receptor beta chains were read from a single sample in a study of identical twins. TCRdb reanalysed the 5' RACE reads using MiXCR and keeps one entry per CDR3 protein. The repertoire includes about 240,000 distinct CDR3 sequences, roughly 10% of them detected once, and about 9% sits in the top ten. Input material: memory T cells sorted from blood. All receptors derive from a man aged 50-59 years in good health. The CDR3 runs from the conserved cysteine through the conserved F or W. A D gene is named only where the DNA matches it firmly. Some rows have no size entry. The others give once, few or many, or a class for an expanded clone.

clone size: many
D gene: -
V gene: TRBV7-2
J gene: TRBJ2-7
CDR3 protein: CASSLLGGFRYEQYF
CDR3 DNA: TGTGCCAGCAGCTTACTGGGGGGCTTCCGCTACGAGCAGTACTTC

clone size: many
D gene: -
V gene: TRBV7-9
J gene: TRBJ1-4
CDR3 protein: CASDFATNEKLFF
CDR3 DNA: TGTGCCAGCGATTTTGCAACTAATGAAAAACTGTTTTTT

clone size: few
D gene: TRBD2
V gene: TRBV20-1
J gene: TRBJ2-1
CDR3 protein: CSAPPPLAGANNEQFF
CDR3 DNA: TGCAGTGCTCCGCCCCCCCTAGCGGGTGCGAACAATGAGCAGTTCTTC

clone size: -
D gene: -
V gene: TRBV18
J gene: TRBJ2-6
CDR3 protein: CASSPITYHRGANVLTF
CDR3 DNA: TGTGCCAGCTCACCAATTACATACCATAGGGGGGCCAACGTCCTGACTTTC

clone size: few
D gene: -
V gene: TRBV14
J gene: TRBJ2-1
CDR3 protein: CASSQERGGLYNEQFF
CDR3 DNA: TGTGCCAGCAGCCAAGAGAGGGGCGGACTGTACAATGAGCAGTTCTTC

clone size: many
D gene: -
V gene: TRBV9
J gene: TRBJ2-5
CDR3 protein: CASSVVGGGTETQYF
CDR3 DNA: TGTGCCAGCAGCGTAGTAGGTGGGGGTACGGAGACCCAGTACTTC

clone size: many
D gene: -
V gene: TRBV12-3/TRBV12-4
J gene: TRBJ2-1
CDR3 protein: CASGSRDTNEQFF
CDR3 DNA: TGTGCCAGCGGATCCCGAGACACCAATGAGCAGTTCTTC

clone size: many
D gene: -
V gene: TRBV5-1
J gene: TRBJ2-3
CDR3 protein: CASSLPGDGRTDTQYF
CDR3 DNA: TGCGCCAGCAGCCTCCCTGGGGACGGCCGCACAGATACGCAGTATTTT

clone size: -
D gene: TRBD2
V gene: TRBV7-2
J gene: TRBJ2-7
CDR3 protein: CASSSQAGGPEQYF
CDR3 DNA: TGTGCCAGCAGCTCCCAAGCGGGAGGGCCCGAGCAGTACTTC

clone size: many
D gene: -
V gene: TRBV4-3
J gene: TRBJ2-2
CDR3 protein: CASSQISGTGELFF
CDR3 DNA: TGCGCCAGCAGCCAAATCTCAGGGACCGGGGAGCTGTTTTTT

clone size: few
D gene: -
V gene: TRBV12-3/TRBV12-4
J gene: TRBJ2-2
CDR3 protein: CASSSGSPGELFF
CDR3 DNA: TGTGCCAGCAGTTCGGGGAGTCCCGGGGAGCTGTTTTTT

clone size: many
D gene: -
V gene: TRBV11-2
J gene: TRBJ1-1
CDR3 protein: CASSLGWLVSDTEAFF
CDR3 DNA: TGTGCCAGCAGCTTAGGGTGGCTAGTTTCGGACACTGAAGCTTTCTTT

clone size: few
D gene: TRBD2
V gene: TRBV5-1
J gene: TRBJ2-3
CDR3 protein: CASSPGLAGGRRVADTQYF
CDR3 DNA: TGCGCCAGCAGCCCGGGACTAGCGGGGGGGCGAAGAGTGGCAGATACGCAGTATTTT

clone size: many
D gene: -
V gene: TRBV4-3
J gene: TRBJ2-3
CDR3 protein: CASSQGGASFSTDTQYF
CDR3 DNA: TGCGCCAGCAGCCAAGGGGGGGCTTCATTTAGCACAGATACGCAGTATTTT

clone size: many
D gene: -
V gene: TRBV29-1
J gene: TRBJ2-1
CDR3 protein: CSVTWGGSYNEQFF
CDR3 DNA: TGCAGCGTGACTTGGGGAGGCTCCTACAATGAGCAGTTCTTC

clone size: many
D gene: -
V gene: TRBV7-2
J gene: TRBJ1-5
CDR3 protein: CASSSRTRRSLFQPQHF
CDR3 DNA: TGTGCCAGCAGCTCCCGGACCAGAAGGTCGTTGTTTCAGCCCCAGCATTTT

clone size: many
D gene: -
V gene: TRBV21-1
J gene: TRBJ2-7
CDR3 protein: CASSASGSPAYEQYF
CDR3 DNA: TGTGCCAGCAGCGCAAGCGGGAGTCCTGCCTACGAGCAGTACTTC

clone size: -
D gene: TRBD1
V gene: TRBV29-1
J gene: TRBJ2-1
CDR3 protein: CSVTGVEQFF
CDR3 DNA: TGCAGCGTAACAGGGGTAGAGCAGTTCTTC

clone size: -
D gene: -
V gene: TRBV7-9
J gene: TRBJ1-3
CDR3 protein: CASSLDPAGNTMYF
CDR3 DNA: TGTGCCAGCAGCTTAGATCCAGCTGGAAACACCATGTATTTT

clone size: many
D gene: -
V gene: TRBV12-3/TRBV12-4
J gene: TRBJ2-2
CDR3 protein: CASSPRSTNTGELFF
CDR3 DNA: TGTGCCAGCAGCCCCAGAAGCACGAACACCGGGGAGCTGTTTTTT

clone size: -
D gene: TRBD2
V gene: TRBV20-1
J gene: TRBJ2-1
CDR3 protein: CSARDRLREGNYNEQFF
CDR3 DNA: TGCAGTGCTAGAGACCGCTTGCGGGAGGGGAACTACAATGAGCAGTTCTTC

clone size: few
D gene: -
V gene: TRBV7-2
J gene: TRBJ1-2
CDR3 protein: CASSFQRDPNYGYTF
CDR3 DNA: TGTGCCAGCAGCTTTCAGAGAGACCCTAACTATGGCTACACCTTC

clone size: -
D gene: -
V gene: TRBV19
J gene: TRBJ2-5
CDR3 protein: CASSITRNEETQYF
CDR3 DNA: TGTGCCAGTAGTATTACCAGGAACGAAGAGACCCAGTACTTC

clone size: few
D gene: -
V gene: TRBV6-6
J gene: TRBJ2-5
CDR3 protein: CASSYSIWETQYF
CDR3 DNA: TGTGCCAGCAGTTACTCGATTTGGGAGACCCAGTACTTC

clone size: many
D gene: -
V gene: TRBV18
J gene: TRBJ1-5
CDR3 protein: CASSRNDNQPQHF
CDR3 DNA: TGTGCCAGCTCACGAAACGATAATCAGCCCCAGCATTTT

clone size: few
D gene: TRBD1
V gene: TRBV25-1
J gene: TRBJ1-4
CDR3 protein: CASSAGQGATNEKLFF
CDR3 DNA: TGTGCCAGCAGTGCGGGACAGGGGGCAACTAATGAAAAACTGTTTTTT

clone size: many
D gene: TRBD1
V gene: TRBV12-3/TRBV12-4
J gene: TRBJ2-7
CDR3 protein: CASSRTGGSYEQYF
CDR3 DNA: TGTGCCAGCAGCCGGACAGGGGGCTCCTACGAGCAGTACTTC

clone size: -
D gene: -
V gene: TRBV7-2
J gene: TRBJ2-7
CDR3 protein: CASSQTGHEQYF
CDR3 DNA: TGTGCCAGCAGCCAAACAGGTCACGAGCAGTACTTC

clone size: -
D gene: TRBD2
V gene: TRBV7-3
J gene: TRBJ2-7
CDR3 protein: CASSRTSGSEQYF
CDR3 DNA: TGTGCCAGCAGCAGAACTAGCGGGAGCGAGCAGTACTTC

clone size: many
D gene: TRBD2
V gene: TRBV29-1
J gene: TRBJ2-1
CDR3 protein: CSVVRPGGINEQFF
CDR3 DNA: TGCAGCGTTGTTCGGCCCGGGGGGATTAATGAGCAGTTCTTC

clone size: few
D gene: TRBD2
V gene: TRBV30
J gene: TRBJ2-2
CDR3 protein: CAWRSVAGDGTGELFF
CDR3 DNA: TGTGCCTGGAGGTCGGTAGCGGGAGATGGAACCGGGGAGCTGTTTTTT

clone size: many
D gene: -
V gene: TRBV6-1
J gene: TRBJ2-6
CDR3 protein: CASSELGNSGANVLTF
CDR3 DNA: TGTGCCAGCAGTGAATTAGGGAACTCTGGGGCCAACGTCCTGACTTTC

clone size: few
D gene: -
V gene: TRBV5-1
J gene: TRBJ2-3
CDR3 protein: CASSLRQSDTQYF
CDR3 DNA: TGCGCCAGCAGCTTGAGACAGTCAGATACGCAGTATTTT

clone size: many
D gene: TRBD1
V gene: TRBV5-6
J gene: TRBJ1-2
CDR3 protein: CASSIWDSYYTF
CDR3 DNA: TGTGCCAGCAGCATTTGGGACAGCTACTACACCTTC

clone size: many
D gene: -
V gene: TRBV20-1
J gene: TRBJ2-3
CDR3 protein: CSARVGAAANTQYF
CDR3 DNA: TGCAGTGCTAGAGTAGGGGCCGCCGCGAATACGCAGTATTTT

clone size: many
D gene: TRBD2
V gene: TRBV5-5
J gene: TRBJ2-1
CDR3 protein: CASSGRGAGAGDNEQFF
CDR3 DNA: TGTGCCAGCAGCGGGCGGGGGGCAGGGGCCGGAGACAATGAGCAGTTCTTC

clone size: -
D gene: -
V gene: TRBV19
J gene: TRBJ1-2
CDR3 protein: CGSGANGYTF
CDR3 DNA: TGTGGGTCGGGGGCCAATGGCTACACCTTC

clone size: many
D gene: -
V gene: TRBV20-1
J gene: TRBJ1-5
CDR3 protein: CSQQTGDQPQHF
CDR3 DNA: TGCAGTCAACAGACAGGTGATCAGCCCCAGCATTTT

clone size: many
D gene: TRBD2
V gene: TRBV12-3/TRBV12-4
J gene: TRBJ2-1
CDR3 protein: CASSLAWAGGANEQFF
CDR3 DNA: TGTGCCAGCAGTTTAGCGTGGGCGGGGGGGGCCAATGAGCAGTTCTTC

clone size: -
D gene: -
V gene: TRBV6-2/TRBV6-3
J gene: TRBJ2-5
CDR3 protein: CASSSGRLLQETQYF
CDR3 DNA: TGTGCCAGCAGTTCCGGCCGACTCCTCCAAGAGACCCAGTACTTC

clone size: -
D gene: -
V gene: TRBV29-1
J gene: TRBJ1-2
CDR3 protein: CSVLGHPNYGYTF
CDR3 DNA: TGCAGCGTCCTCGGACATCCTAACTATGGCTACACCTTC

clone size: few
D gene: -
V gene: TRBV7-8
J gene: TRBJ2-1
CDR3 protein: CASSLGRMSSYNEQFF
CDR3 DNA: TGTGCCAGCAGCTTAGGACGGATGAGCTCCTACAATGAGCAGTTCTTC

clone size: many
D gene: -
V gene: TRBV5-1
J gene: TRBJ1-2
CDR3 protein: CASSLEQEGGYTF
CDR3 DNA: TGCGCCAGCAGCTTGGAACAGGAGGGTGGCTACACCTTC

clone size: few
D gene: TRBD2
V gene: TRBV28
J gene: TRBJ2-3
CDR3 protein: CASSLLLAGGGDTQYF
CDR3 DNA: TGTGCCAGCAGTTTACTCCTAGCGGGAGGGGGGGATACGCAGTATTTT

clone size: many
D gene: TRBD1
V gene: TRBV12-3/TRBV12-4
J gene: TRBJ2-1
CDR3 protein: CASITGGSTYNEQFF
CDR3 DNA: TGTGCCAGCATCACAGGGGGCTCGACCTACAATGAGCAGTTCTTC

clone size: many
D gene: TRBD2
V gene: TRBV4-2
J gene: TRBJ2-7
CDR3 protein: CASSQEGGSPYEQYF
CDR3 DNA: TGTGCCAGCAGCCAAGAGGGCGGGAGCCCCTACGAGCAGTACTTC

clone size: many
D gene: -
V gene: TRBV7-2
J gene: TRBJ2-1
CDR3 protein: CASSLDLRWENEQFF
CDR3 DNA: TGTGCCAGCAGCTTAGACCTTAGGTGGGAGAATGAGCAGTTCTTC

clone size: many
D gene: -
V gene: TRBV29-1
J gene: TRBJ1-5
CDR3 protein: CSAQDTDPGQPQHF
CDR3 DNA: TGCAGCGCTCAGGACACGGACCCTGGGCAGCCCCAGCATTTT

clone size: many
D gene: -
V gene: TRBV11-2
J gene: TRBJ2-7
CDR3 protein: CASSLFGGRARQYF
CDR3 DNA: TGTGCCAGCAGCTTATTCGGGGGCAGGGCGAGGCAGTACTTC

clone size: many
D gene: -
V gene: TRBV29-1
J gene: TRBJ2-5
CDR3 protein: CSVEGWVETQYF
CDR3 DNA: TGCAGCGTTGAAGGGTGGGTCGAGACCCAGTACTTC

clone size: few
D gene: -
V gene: TRBV5-6
J gene: TRBJ2-2
CDR3 protein: CASSSQLLNTGELFF
CDR3 DNA: TGTGCCAGCAGCTCACAACTCCTCAACACCGGGGAGCTGTTTTTT

clone size: few
D gene: TRBD2
V gene: TRBV5-1
J gene: TRBJ2-1
CDR3 protein: CASRPEAGVVYNEQFF
CDR3 DNA: TGCGCCAGCAGACCCGAAGCGGGAGTAGTATACAATGAGCAGTTCTTC

clone size: many
D gene: -
V gene: TRBV7-2
J gene: TRBJ1-2
CDR3 protein: CASSSPRRFGYTF
CDR3 DNA: TGTGCCAGCAGCTCCCCCCGCAGGTTTGGCTACACCTTC

clone size: many
D gene: -
V gene: TRBV4-3
J gene: TRBJ2-1
CDR3 protein: CASSQSRDLDNEQFF
CDR3 DNA: TGCGCCAGCAGCCAATCCCGGGACCTCGACAATGAGCAGTTCTTC

clone size: -
D gene: -
V gene: TRBV6-6
J gene: TRBJ1-6
CDR3 protein: CASRGDGSPLHF
CDR3 DNA: TGTGCCAGCAGGGGGGACGGTTCACCCCTCCACTTT

clone size: many
D gene: TRBD1
V gene: TRBV20-1
J gene: TRBJ2-1
CDR3 protein: CSASPSQGRYYNEQFF
CDR3 DNA: TGCAGTGCTAGTCCCTCACAGGGGCGCTACTACAATGAGCAGTTCTTC

clone size: few
D gene: -
V gene: TRBV20-1
J gene: TRBJ2-5
CDR3 protein: CSARGQGTETQYF
CDR3 DNA: TGCAGTGCTAGAGGGCAGGGGACCGAGACCCAGTACTTC

clone size: many
D gene: TRBD1
V gene: TRBV28
J gene: TRBJ2-7
CDR3 protein: CATGQVYEQYF
CDR3 DNA: TGTGCTACGGGACAGGTCTACGAGCAGTACTTC